The rows below give T cell receptor beta chains drawn from one sample of a study of cytomegalovirus exposure and HLA in healthy donors. Data came from immunoSEQ multiplex PCR; TCRdb stores just in-frame clones and leaves some out. The sample has roughly 180,000 clones, about 82% seen once. Sequencing was carried out using PBMCs. The origin of the receptors is a female donor in good health and CMV-seronegative. Both conserved end residues are part of each CDR3. The D gene is left open where the match is weak.

j_call d_call v_call cdr3_aa cdr3_nt
TRBJ1-6 NA TRBV5-1 CASSTGSDNSPLHF TGCGCCAGCAGCACAGGGTCCGATAATTCACCCCTCCACTTT
TRBJ2-1 NA TRBV11-2 CASSVSPSYNEQFF TGTGCCAGCAGCGTCTCTCCTTCCTACAATGAGCAGTTCTTC
TRBJ2-5 TRBD1 TRBV18 CASSPPRTGAKQETQYF TGTGCCAGCTCACCACCCCGGACAGGGGCGAAACAAGAGACCCAGTACTTC
TRBJ2-7 TRBD2 TRBV28 CASSPLGTSGAYEQYF TGTGCCAGCAGTCCTCTTGGGACTAGCGGAGCCTACGAGCAGTACTTC
TRBJ2-1 NA TRBV19 CASSIGGEPYNEQFF TGTGCCAGTAGTATAGGCGGAGAACCCTACAATGAGCAGTTCTTC
TRBJ2-7 NA TRBV7-9 CASSLLGQPSYEQYF TGTGCCAGCAGCTTGTTAGGACAGCCCTCCTACGAGCAGTACTTC
TRBJ2-1 TRBD2 TRBV4-1 CASSQRRREGINEQFF TGCGCCAGCAGCCAGAGGAGGAGGGAGGGGATCAATGAGCAGTTCTTC
TRBJ1-2 TRBD1 TRBV6-1 CASRVQGGNYGYTF TGTGCCAGCAGGGTACAGGGGGGTAACTATGGCTACACCTTC
TRBJ2-7 NA TRBV2 CASSDVRTAVYEQYF TGTGCCAGCAGTGATGTCCGGACAGCGGTCTACGAGCAGTACTTC
TRBJ2-3 TRBD1 TRBV5-5 CASSLEWVGGGQYF TGTGCCAGCAGCTTGGAATGGGTAGGGGGCGGGCAGTATTTT
TRBJ1-1 NA TRBV30 CAWRSQNTEAFF TGTGCCTGGAGGTCACAGAACACTGAAGCTTTCTTT